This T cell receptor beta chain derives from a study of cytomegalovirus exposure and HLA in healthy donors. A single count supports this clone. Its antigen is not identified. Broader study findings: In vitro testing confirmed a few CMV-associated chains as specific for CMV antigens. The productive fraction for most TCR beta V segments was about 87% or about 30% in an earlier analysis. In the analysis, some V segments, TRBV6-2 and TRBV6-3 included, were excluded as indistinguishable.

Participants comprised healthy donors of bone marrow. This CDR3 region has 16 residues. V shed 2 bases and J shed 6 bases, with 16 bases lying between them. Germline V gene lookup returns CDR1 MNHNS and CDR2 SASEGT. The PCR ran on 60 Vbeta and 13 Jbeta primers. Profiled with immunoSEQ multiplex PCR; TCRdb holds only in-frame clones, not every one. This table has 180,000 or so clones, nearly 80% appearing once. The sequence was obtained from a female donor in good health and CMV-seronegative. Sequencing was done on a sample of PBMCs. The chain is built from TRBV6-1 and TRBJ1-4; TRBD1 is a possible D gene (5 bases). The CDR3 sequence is CASSESLRVQDEKLFF. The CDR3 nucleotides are TGTGCCAGCAGTGAATCCCTTAGGGTACAGGATGAAAAACTGTTTTTT.